A selection of T cell receptor beta chains follows, all from one sample in a study of blood T cell repertoires in COVID-19. The protocol was immunoSEQ multiplex PCR, while the TCRdb copy is restricted to in-frame clones and leaves out a portion. The sample has about 230,000 clones, 65% to 90% seen once. The sequenced material came from peripheral blood. The receptors here all came from a man aged 50 to 59 with COVID-19, enrolled during active disease. The conserved cysteine and the conserved F or W are not part of the CDR3 here. The order of the fields is V gene, J gene, CDR3 protein.

TRBV6-9	TRBJ2-3	ARGRECADTQY
TRBV6-5	TRBJ1-5	ASSFGAVQPQH
TRBV6-6	TRBJ2-4	ASSNSLAKNIQY
TRBV2	TRBJ2-1	ASRQELFNEQF
TRBV6-1	TRBJ1-4	AGSELGPGTGLWGTNEKLF
TRBV5-1	TRBJ2-1	ASRRGAGASYNEQF
TRBV3-1/TRBV3-2	TRBJ1-6	ASSQMGGRNSPLH
TRBV2	TRBJ1-5	ASSGPGLWGNQPQH
TRBV2	TRBJ2-2	ASRGTENTGELF
TRBV3-1/TRBV3-2	TRBJ2-6	ASSQVSGANVLT
TRBV3-1/TRBV3-2	TRBJ2-7	ASSPTSGSSYEQY
TRBV10-1	TRBJ2-1	ASSPGQGAYNEQF
TRBV4-2	TRBJ2-5	ASSQESGSRQETQY
TRBV9	TRBJ1-6	ASSVDRQGADNSPLH
TRBV7-8	TRBJ2-3	ASSLKQTSGALSTDTQY
TRBV10-2	TRBJ2-2	ASSGRWGPEGDGELF
TRBV11-2	TRBJ2-7	ASSFVLAGYEQY
TRBV5-4	TRBJ1-1	ASSLGGANTEAF
TRBV19	TRBJ1-4	ASSTEVGKLF
TRBV3-1/TRBV3-2	TRBJ1-1	ASSQMSMNTEAF
TRBV18	TRBJ2-5	ASSPERRDGRNQETQY
TRBV4-2	TRBJ2-1	ASSQDVETSGRF
TRBV29-1	TRBJ2-3	SVIYASEGTDTQY
TRBV27	TRBJ2-5	ASSSGEETQY
TRBV5-4	TRBJ2-1	ASREGQGALYNEQF
TRBV15	TRBJ2-7	ATSLGGSYEQY
TRBV1	TRBJ2-3	TSSQEAERRTDTQY
TRBV6-5	TRBJ2-2	ASTYSTGELF
TRBV6-2/TRBV6-3	TRBJ1-5	ASSRLTGGSNQPQH
TRBV19	TRBJ1-2	ASSRTGTGRGYT
TRBV14	TRBJ2-7	ASSGGQGLREQY
TRBV5-6	TRBJ1-5	ASSLGSGVLQPQH
TRBV5-8	TRBJ1-2	ASSRQQGWYGYT
TRBV6-6	TRBJ2-7	ASSYEGQFYEQY
TRBV5-1	TRBJ2-2	ASSLGRDRITGELF
TRBV19	TRBJ1-6	ASSGDRDNSPLH
TRBV19	TRBJ1-4	ASKDFWQGYEKLF
TRBV30	TRBJ1-3	AWSVTRGRGYTIY
TRBV19	TRBJ1-1	ASSVQAANTEAF
TRBV20-1	TRBJ2-5	SASPAGGPETQY
TRBV2	TRBJ2-1	ASRATTSLSNEQF
TRBV19	TRBJ1-5	ASNVGGNQPQH
TRBV19	TRBJ2-2	ASSGTGAGGELF
TRBV6-5	TRBJ2-1	ASTPAGGPGNEQF
TRBV5-1	TRBJ2-5	ASSLFRSQETQY
TRBV2	TRBJ2-7	ASVKGQGGNEQY
TRBV6-2/TRBV6-3	TRBJ2-7	ASSYLSGTGTYEQY
TRBV7-9	TRBJ1-2	ASSSPDSLYGYT
TRBV12-3/TRBV12-4	TRBJ1-1	ASSLLGQVEAF